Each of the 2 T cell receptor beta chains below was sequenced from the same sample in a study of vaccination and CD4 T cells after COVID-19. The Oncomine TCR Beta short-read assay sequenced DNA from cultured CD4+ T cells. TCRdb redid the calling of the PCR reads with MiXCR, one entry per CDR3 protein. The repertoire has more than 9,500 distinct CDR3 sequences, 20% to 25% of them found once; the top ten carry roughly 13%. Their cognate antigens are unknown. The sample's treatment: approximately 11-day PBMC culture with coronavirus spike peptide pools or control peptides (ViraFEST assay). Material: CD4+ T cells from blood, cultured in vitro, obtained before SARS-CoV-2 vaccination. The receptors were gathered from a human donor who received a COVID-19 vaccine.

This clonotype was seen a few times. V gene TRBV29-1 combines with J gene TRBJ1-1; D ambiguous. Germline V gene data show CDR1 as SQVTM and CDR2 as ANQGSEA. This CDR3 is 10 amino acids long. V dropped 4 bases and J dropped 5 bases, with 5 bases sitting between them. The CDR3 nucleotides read TGCAGCGTTGTACGGACTGAAGCTTTCTTT. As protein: CSVVRTEAFF. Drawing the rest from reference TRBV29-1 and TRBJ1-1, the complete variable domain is SAVISQKPSRDICQRGTSLTIQCQVDSQVTMMFWYRQQPGQSLTLIATANQGSEATYESGFVIDKFPISRPNLTFSTLTVSNMSPEDSSIYLCSVVRTEAFFGQGTRLTVV.

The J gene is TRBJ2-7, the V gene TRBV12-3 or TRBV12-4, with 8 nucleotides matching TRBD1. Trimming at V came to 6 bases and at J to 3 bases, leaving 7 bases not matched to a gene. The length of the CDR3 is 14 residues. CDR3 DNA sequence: TGTGCCAGCAGGACCATTGGACAGGGCTACGAGCAGTACTTC. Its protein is CASRTIGQGYEQYF.